The 29 T cell receptor beta chains given below trace back to one sample, sequenced in a study of CD8+CD57+ T cells in acquired aplastic anemia. An expansion of CD8+CD57+ cells by flow cytometry had been shown in patients chosen for sequencing. Genomic DNA served as template for TCR beta VDJ and CDR3 profiling. From the reads, TCRdb called clonotypes with MiXCR, one entry per CDR3 protein. In the table there are 200,000 to 300,000 distinct CDR3 sequences, roughly 82% of which are singletons. Sequencing input: sorted CD4+, CD8+, or CD8+CD57+ T cells (not recorded which) from PBMCs. The source of these receptors is a human donor with aplastic anemia.

The V gene is TRBV11-2, the J gene TRBJ2-1; 8 nucleotides line up with TRBD1. CDR3 size: 15 residues. V lost 5 bases, J lost 2 bases, and 5 bases stayed unmatched. Per germline, CDR1 SGHAT and CDR2 FQNNGV. The CDR3 reads CASSQGQEAYNEQFF. The CDR3 region has the DNA TGTGCCAGCAGCCAGGGACAGGAAGCCTACAATGAGCAGTTCTTC.

The chain uses TRBV11-3 and TRBJ1-1; D is undetermined. Germline loops: CDR1 SGHNT, CDR2 YENEEA. The ends were cut back, 4 bases at V and 3 bases at J, with 9 bases in the middle. The CDR3 has 13 amino acids. The CDR3 protein is CASSSKTYTEAFF. The CDR3 DNA is TGTGCCAGCAGCTCGAAGACCTACACTGAAGCTTTCTTT.

The gene calls are TRBV5-6 and TRBJ2-7, with D tentatively TRBD1 (5 bases). The germline gives CDR1 SGHDT, CDR2 YYEEEE. V gave up 0 bases and J gave up 3 bases, with 10 bases separating them. The CDR3 is 14 amino acids. This CDR3 reads CASSLGGDVYEQYF. The CDR3 DNA reads as TGTGCCAGCAGCTTGGGGGGCGACGTCTACGAGCAGTACTTC.

The V call is TRBV19, the J call TRBJ2-1, with 11 bases fitting TRBD1. Per germline, CDR1 LNHDA and CDR2 SQIVND (reference sequence). Trimming at V came to 2 bases and at J to 6 bases, leaving 3 bases not matched to a gene. The CDR3 totals 15 residues. This CDR3 is CASSIRGTGGNEQFF. The CDR3 nucleotides read TGTGCCAGTAGTATAAGGGGGACAGGGGGCAATGAGCAGTTCTTC.

To note about this clonotype: As the CDR3 is not closed by the conserved phenylalanine or tryptophan, this likely results from a read error. The DNA is omitted, as the CDR3 cannot be located on it reliably, and the CDR3 follows TCRdb's listing. V gene TRBV7-3 combines with J gene TRBJ2-3; the listed D gene, TRBD1, was not tested against the DNA. With termini counted, the CDR3 has 13 amino acids. Germline values: CDR1 SGHTA, CDR2 FQGTGA. The CDR3 region is CASADRANDAEYC.

This clonotype came up a few times. The chain has TRBV7-9 and TRBJ1-1; maybe TRBD1 (6 bases). Germline CDR1 and CDR2: SEHNR and FQNEAQ (reference sequence). The V end lost 2 bases, the J end lost 2 bases, and 9 bases lay between the germline ends. This CDR3 is built from 14 residues. The CDR3 DNA reads TGTGCCAGCAGCTTAACAGGGATCAACACTGAAGCTTTCTTT. Its translation: CASSLTGINTEAFF.

Concerning this clonotype itself: The conserved final phenylalanine or tryptophan is absent from the CDR3, which likely points to a read error. CDR3 region: CASSFPGQETQHY. CDR3 coding DNA: TGTGCCAGCAGCTTCCCAGGGCAAGAGACCCAGCATTAT. This rearrangement joins TRBV7-2 to TRBJ1-5; the D gene is possibly TRBD1 (5 bases). Germline values: CDR1 SGHTA, CDR2 FQGNSA. This CDR3 spans 13 amino acids. V was clipped by 3 bases and J by 11 bases, with 14 bases between them.

About this clonotype itself: Without the conserved terminal phenylalanine or tryptophan, this CDR3 likely stems from a read error. Because the CDR3's place on the DNA is in doubt, the DNA is left out and the CDR3 is given as listed by TCRdb. The chain combines TRBV2 with TRBJ2-1; the tabulated D call, TRBD1, remains unverified against the DNA. Germline V gene data show CDR1 as SNHLY and CDR2 as FYNNEI. Termini included, the CDR3 measures 16 amino acids. The chain's CDR3 is CASGDGGTNAQYFGSG.

This clonotype was detected only once. This chain links TRBV20-1 with TRBJ2-5, with 8 positions matching TRBD2. The J segment lost 5 bases and the V segment lost 6 bases, leaving 26 bases of the junction unmatched. The germline CDR1 and CDR2 sequences are DFQATT and SNEGSKA (reference sequence). The CDR3 has 19 residues. CDR3 region: CSALDRDRGSAGEAETQYF. Here the CDR3 DNA reads TGCAGTGCCCTCGATAGGGATCGAGGTTCAGCGGGAGAGGCGGAGACCCAGTACTTC.

Of note for this clonotype: One end of the junction varies from germline; a read error may be responsible. The rearrangement joins TRBV7-9 to TRBJ2-3, with a possible D match to TRBD2 (6 bases). From germline, CDR1 is SEHNR and CDR2 FQNEAQ (reference sequence). CDR3 length: 14 residues. The CDR3 is CASSLAGGPGAHVF. The CDR3, as DNA: TGTGCCAGCAGCTTAGCGGGAGGTCCCGGGGCCCACGTCTTT. The full variable domain, in which reference TRBV7-9 and TRBJ2-3 provide the parts outside the CDR3, is DTGVSQNPRHKITKRGQNVTFRCDPISEHNRLYWYRQTLGQGPEFLTYFQNEAQLEKSRLLSDRFSAERPKGSFSTLEIQRTEQGDSAMYLCASSLAGGPGAHVFGPGTRLTVL.

With regard to this clonotype: It is likely a read error, because the conserved phenylalanine at the end of the CDR3 is missing. This chain connects TRBV11-1 to TRBJ2-3, with D uncertain. Trimming took off 1 base at V and 8 bases at J, with 7 bases between the two ends. Germline V gene data show CDR1 as SGHAT and CDR2 as FQDESV (reference sequence). The CDR3 spans 12 residues. The chain's CDR3 is CASSLGSTTQYS. CDR3 nucleotide sequence: TGTGCCAGCAGCTTAGGGTCAACTACGCAGTATTCT.

V is TRBV2 and J is TRBJ1-1; D gene uncertain. CDR3 length: 17 amino acids. Trimming shortened V by 7 bases and J by 2 bases, and 23 bases separated the two germline ends. CDR1 is SNHLY, CDR2 FYNNEI, per germline. The CDR3 DNA sequence: TGTGCCAGCATTAGGTTTAGATCGGGCCGGGGAAACACTGAAGCTTTCTTT. Translating gives CASIRFRSGRGNTEAFF.

Regarding this clonotype: The conserved final phenylalanine or tryptophan is absent from the CDR3, which likely points to a read error. The DNA is omitted, as the CDR3 cannot be located on it reliably, and the CDR3 follows TCRdb's listing. The chain is built from TRBV7-2 and TRBJ2-3; the table assigns TRBD1, which was not confirmed against the DNA. Germline V gives CDR1 SGHTA, CDR2 FQGNSA. The CDR3 has 13 amino acids, counting both end residues. The CDR3: CASSVCGGDRYQE.

The V and J genes are TRBV2 and TRBJ2-3; D is undetermined. Near its end, the DNA agrees better with TRBJ1-5, so the J call may be wrong. This CDR3 has 14 residues. Per the germline V gene, CDR1 is SNHLY and CDR2 is FYNNEI. CDR3: CASSEAYSTEPQHF. In DNA form, the CDR3 reads TGTGCCAGCAGTGAAGCGTATAGCACCGAGCCCCAGCATTTT.

V and J are TRBV20-1 and TRBJ1-5; TRBD1 aligns across 9 bases. Looked up from germline, CDR1 is DFQATT and CDR2 is SNEGSKA (reference sequence). V gave up 0 bases and J gave up 7 bases; unmatched junction bases: 16. This CDR3 is built from 18 residues. The CDR3 DNA is TGCAGTGCTAGAGATCCTCGGACAGGGGACTCGGAAACACAGCCCCAGCATTTT. As protein: CSARDPRTGDSETQPQHF.

The rearrangement links TRBV10-3 to TRBJ2-7; 8 positions match TRBD1. The CDR3 runs 11 residues. The germline CDR1 and CDR2 sequences are ENHRY and SYGVKD. V gave up 8 bases and J gave up 6 bases; unmatched junction bases: 3. For the CDR3, the DNA is TGTGCCATCGGGACAGGAGGCGAGCAGTACTTC. Translated, it gives CAIGTGGEQYF.

This clonotype was seen only once. The CDR3 DNA follows: TGTGCCACCAGTGATACTCGACAGGCACCCAATCAGCCCCAGCATTTT. Its protein product is CATSDTRQAPNQPQHF. The chain recombines TRBV24-1 with TRBJ1-5, with a tentative D call TRBD1 (6 bases). Between the trimmed V and J ends, which lost 3 bases and 3 bases, there was a span of 14 bases. The germline CDR1 and CDR2 sequences are KGHDR and SFDVKD. The CDR3 is made up of 16 amino acids.

A remark on this clonotype: The germline gene is not matched at one end of the junction; a read error may be the cause. The gene calls are TRBV7-2 and TRBJ2-3; D gene unclear. The CDR3 length is 14 residues. CDR1 and CDR2 (germline): SGHTA, FQGNSA. The CDR3 loop reads CASSLAGGREEQAF. CDR3 DNA sequence: TGTGCCAGCAGCTTAGCAGGCGGACGCGAAGAGCAAGCTTTT. The full variable domain, in which reference TRBV7-2 and TRBJ2-3 provide the parts outside the CDR3, is GAGVSQSPSNKVTEKGKDVELRCDPISGHTALYWYRQSLGQGLEFLIYFQGNSAPDKSGLPSDRFSAERTGGSVSTLTIQRTQQEDSAVYLCASSLAGGREEQAFGPGTRLTVL.

This chain links TRBV20-1 with TRBJ1-2; no clear D. The CDR3 totals 12 residues. Germline CDR1 and CDR2: DFQATT and SNEGSKA (reference sequence). V lost 5 bases and J lost 3, with 10 bases in between. CDR3 sequence reads: CSAGREDYGYTF. The DNA of the CDR3 is TGCAGTGCTGGGCGGGAGGACTATGGCTACACCTTC.

This chain joins TRBV20-1 and TRBJ2-7; 8 bases are a match to TRBD2. With V trimmed by 0 bases and J by 0 bases, 7 bases remained unmatched. CDR1 is DFQATT and CDR2 is SNEGSKA in the germline V gene (reference sequence). The CDR3 has 16 residues. CDR3: CSARDALGLVSYEQYF. CDR3 coding DNA: TGCAGTGCTAGAGATGCTCTGGGACTAGTCTCCTACGAGCAGTACTTC.

This chain connects TRBV7-2 to TRBJ2-7, with 7 positions matching TRBD1. J lost 2 bases, V lost 0 bases, and 4 bases had no gene match. CDR1 and CDR2 from the germline V gene are SGHTA and FQGNSA. The CDR3 has 15 residues. The CDR3 DNA sequence: TGTGCCAGCAGCTTAGCTACAGGGGTCGCCTACGAGCAGTACTTC. The encoded protein is CASSLATGVAYEQYF. The full variable domain, in which reference TRBV7-2 and TRBJ2-7 provide the parts outside the CDR3, is GAGVSQSPSNKVTEKGKDVELRCDPISGHTALYWYRQSLGQGLEFLIYFQGNSAPDKSGLPSDRFSAERTGGSVSTLTIQRTQQEDSAVYLCASSLATGVAYEQYFGPGTRLTVT.

To note about this clonotype: The junction shows a germline mismatch at one end, possibly a read error. The DNA of the CDR3 is TGTGCCAGCAGTCCAGTAGCGGGGGGGCAGGATACGCAGTTT. Protein: CASSPVAGGQDTQF. The chain recombines TRBV7-2 with TRBJ2-3, with TRBD2 matching 11 bases. The CDR3 contains 14 residues. From germline, CDR1 is SGHTA and CDR2 FQGNSA.

This chain connects TRBV10-3 to TRBJ2-3; possible D gene TRBD2, 5 bases. Germline V gives CDR1 ENHRY, CDR2 SYGVKD. Trimming removed 0 bases at V and 11 bases at J, with 12 bases between. The CDR3 loop spans 13 amino acids. The DNA of the CDR3 is TGTGCCATCAGTGAGTCTTCAGGAGGTGAGCAGTATTTT. This sequence encodes CAISESSGGEQYF.

The chain recombines TRBV11-3 with TRBJ2-3; no definite D call. The CDR3 totals 14 residues. The V and J ends lost 3 bases and 6 bases respectively, with 13 bases between them. Germline V CDR1 and CDR2: SGHNT, YENEEA. Written as DNA, the CDR3 is TGTGCCAGCAGCTTCGGGCCTACAGCCGATACGCAGTATTTT. Its protein product is CASSFGPTADTQYF.

For this clonotype: The CDR3 ends on some other residue instead of the conserved phenylalanine or tryptophan, so this is likely a read error. Because the CDR3's place on the DNA is in doubt, the DNA is left out and the CDR3 is given as listed by TCRdb. The chain combines TRBV7-9 with TRBJ1-2; the tabulated D call, TRBD1, remains unverified against the DNA. Germline CDR1 reads SEHNR; CDR2 reads FQNEAQ (reference sequence). The CDR3 extends over 13 residues, inclusive of both ends. The CDR3 protein is CASSLGRDGLVNG.

A word on this clonotype: This likely comes from a read error, as the CDR3 has no conserved phenylalanine or tryptophan at its end. The limits of the CDR3 on the DNA are not certain, so only TCRdb's listed CDR3 is given. This sequence joins TRBV2 and TRBJ2-5. Germline loops: CDR1 SNHLY, CDR2 FYNNEI. The CDR3 is 12 residues long, ends included. CDR3 loop: CARREARETHFV.

The rearrangement uses TRBV9 and TRBJ2-3; unclear D gene. The CDR3 is made up of 15 amino acids. Germline loops: CDR1 SGDLS, CDR2 YYNGEE. V was trimmed by 4 bases and J by 3 bases, leaving 15 bases between them. CDR3 DNA: TGTGCCAGCAGCTTAGAGGAAGTGAGGACAGATACGCAGTATTTT. Residues: CASSLEEVRTDTQYF.

The J gene is TRBJ1-4, the V gene TRBV7-9; no definite D call. Trimming removed 3 bases from V and 16 bases from J, with 24 bases in between. The CDR3 is 15 amino acids. Germline loops: CDR1 SEHNR, CDR2 FQNEAQ (reference sequence). CDR3 DNA sequence: TGTGCCAGCAGCTTTCAAAGAAGCGGGTGGAAAGATGAGTTTTTT. Its protein product is CASSFQRSGWKDEFF.

The genes are TRBV11-1 and TRBJ1-1; D remains unclear. CDR1 SGHAT and CDR2 FQDESV come from the germline V gene (reference sequence). CDR3 length: 16 residues. V was cut by 5 bases and J by 0 bases, with 16 bases left in between. CDR3 residues: CASSPALVRMNTEAFF. CDR3 nucleotide sequence: TGTGCCAGCAGCCCCGCCCTTGTCCGGATGAACACTGAAGCTTTCTTT.